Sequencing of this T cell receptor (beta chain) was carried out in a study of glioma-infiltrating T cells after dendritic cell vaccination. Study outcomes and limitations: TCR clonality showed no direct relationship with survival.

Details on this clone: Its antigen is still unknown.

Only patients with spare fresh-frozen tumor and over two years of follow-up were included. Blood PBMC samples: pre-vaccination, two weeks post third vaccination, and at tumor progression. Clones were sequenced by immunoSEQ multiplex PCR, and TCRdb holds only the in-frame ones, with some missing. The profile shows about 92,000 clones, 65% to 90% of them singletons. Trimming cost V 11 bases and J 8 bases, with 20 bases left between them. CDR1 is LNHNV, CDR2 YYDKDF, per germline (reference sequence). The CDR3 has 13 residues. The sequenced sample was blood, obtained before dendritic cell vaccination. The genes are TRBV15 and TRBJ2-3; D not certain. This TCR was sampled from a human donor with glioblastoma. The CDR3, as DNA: TGTGCCCTCAGCGACGGAGAGATAGGTACGCAGTATTTT. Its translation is CALSDGEIGTQYF.